The 5 T cell receptor beta chains below were found in one sample sequenced in a study of graft-versus-host responses after intestinal transplantation. The method was immunoSEQ multiplex PCR; TCRdb's version includes in-frame clones alone and lacks a portion of them. The table lists around 67,000 clones, nearly 90% of them singletons. No antigens are known for them. The sequences come from unstimulated CD8+ T cells sorted from spleen or lymph node cells, collected before transplant. Receptors were obtained from a human donor who was the organ donor for an intestinal transplant.

The chain uses TRBV27 and TRBJ2-1; D remains ambiguous. The CDR3 is 13 residues long. Germline assignment: CDR1 MNHEY and CDR2 SMNVEV (reference sequence). Trimming stripped 5 bases from V and 2 bases from J, with 7 bases between. The CDR3 region is CASSDLAYNEQFF. The CDR3 region has the DNA TGTGCCAGCAGTGATCTAGCCTACAATGAGCAGTTCTTC.

This clone appeared once. J is TRBJ2-3 and V is TRBV29-1; D is perhaps TRBD2 (5 bases). Looked up from germline, CDR1 is SQVTM and CDR2 is ANQGSEA. The CDR3 is 14 amino acids. Deletions cut 7 bases from V and 1 base from J, with 15 bases between. CDR3 DNA: TGCAGCGCCCTTAGCGAGAGGGGCACAGATACGCAGTATTTT. It translates to CSALSERGTDTQYF.

The chain links TRBV6-1 to TRBJ1-1; D may be TRBD1 (6 bases). The germline V gene has CDR1 MNHNS and CDR2 SASEGT. The CDR3 has 12 amino acids. Trimming left V 10 bases short and J 3 bases short, with 12 bases between. For the CDR3, the DNA is TGTGCCATCTCCCACAGGGACACTGAAGCTTTCTTT. Amino acids: CAISHRDTEAFF.

The gene calls are TRBV11-1 and TRBJ2-3; 7 bases align to TRBD2. The CDR3 loop spans 15 amino acids. In germline, CDR1 is SGHAT, CDR2 FQDESV (reference sequence). With V trimmed by 3 bases and J by 4 bases, 7 bases remained unmatched. The CDR3 region has the DNA TGTGCCAGCAGCTTGGAGGCGGGGGACCCAGATACGCAGTATTTT. Its translation is CASSLEAGDPDTQYF.

On this clone itself: An end of the junction does not agree with germline; a read error may underlie this. The chain employs TRBV7-7 and TRBJ2-1, with 9 positions matching TRBD2. The CDR3 consists of 18 residues. Germline V gene data show CDR1 as SSHAT and CDR2 as FNYEAQ (reference sequence). The CDR3 sequence is CASSLAPLGSGGLGEQFF. In DNA, the CDR3 is TGTGCTAGCAGCTTAGCCCCCCTGGGTAGCGGGGGATTAGGTGAGCAGTTCTTC. The full variable domain, with the rest looked up from reference TRBV7-7 and TRBJ2-1, is GAGVSQSPRYKVTKRGQDVTLRCDPISSHATLYWYQQALGQGPEFLTYFNYEAQPDKSGLPSDRFSAERPEGSISTLTIQRTEQRDSAMYRCASSLAPLGSGGLGEQFFGPGTRLTVL.